This T cell receptor beta chain emerged from a study of identifying expanded T cells in peripheral blood (dated by TCRdb to between 2017 and 2020). Concerning the study at large: Separate aliquots of the same genomic DNA pool were sequenced to produce technical replicates, and four replicates were compared in pairs.

Regarding this clone: Its recognized antigen is unknown. The record has no base qualities; no much larger clone is one base away. This CDR3 is also generated by other DNA sequences in the sample.

V is cut back by 4 bases and J by 2 bases, with 5 bases in the junction unmatched. Counted from cysteine to phenylalanine, this CDR3 has 14 amino acids. Of the read, only the CDR3 DNA is kept; its 42 bases are in frame from base 1. The germline V gene specifies SGHRS as CDR1 and YFSETQ as CDR2. TCRbeta CDR3 regions were profiled by bias-controlled multiplex PCR amplification of genomic DNA with the immunoSEQ Assay. The source study handled its data this way. The absolute abundance of each unique TCRbeta CDR3 region was quantified after sequences were collapsed and filtered. Two models were used to test differential abundance: a binomial model (Fisher-equivalent) and a beta-binomial model that adds time-dependent variance fitted from healthy donors. Clones with fewer than 5 combined templates were removed, and a clone was called differentially abundant if the clone's Benjamini-Hochberg FDR was below 0.01. The form v = (b*log(k)+a)^2 was used to model beta-binomial variance as a function of total template count across the two samples. TCRdb provides this immuneACCESS table in a form limited to in-frame rearrangements. Some clones are lacking; in checked studies, under half of them reflect an unresolved V gene, and why the rest are absent is not known. V, J and clone size are taken as reported in that table, and D and trimming were inferred from the DNA itself. The sample includes tens of thousands of clones, with 70% to 90% observed a single time. The ten largest make up approximately 6% of the sample.

During the collection period, no infections or other immune events were recorded for the healthy donors. Healthy-donor blood repertoires served as a training cohort to calibrate time-dependent variance in a beta-binomial model of T-cell clone differential abundance. The training cohort included around ten healthy donors, of whom 3 were female and 7 were male. Donor ages ranged from about 25 to 64 years, with an average of about 44 years. Obtained from a commercial supplier, whole blood was collected from each healthy donor at three time points set approximately two weeks apart. For immunosequencing, genomic DNA was extracted from unsorted whole blood. Broad study findings and their caveats: Approximately 1.2 differentially abundant clones were flagged by the binomial model between technical replicates, whereas about 15 and 19 were flagged over roughly two weeks and four weeks, respectively. In all healthy donors, the variance in clone template counts between samples taken around two weeks apart rose significantly as total template count increased. The authors expected that biological variance in healthy repertoires might rise further over much longer intervals, such as months to years. Across all healthy-donor time intervals, the beta-binomial model significantly cut both the number of clones called differentially abundant and the false-positive rate.

This clonotype originated in a person aged 18 to 75 in good health. This chain is built from TRBV5-1 and TRBJ2-7; TRBD1 aligns with 8 central bases. The sequenced sample consisted of blood. The DNA reads TGCGCCAGCAGCCTAGGACAGGGCCCCTACGAGCAGTACTTC. This yields the protein CASSLGQGPYEQYF.